This paragraph covers one TCR beta chain sequence. This clone's antigen is unknown. No quality values exist for individual bases; no much larger clone is one base distant. Other DNA sequences in the same sample also yield this CDR3. TCRbeta CDR3 regions were amplified from genomic DNA using the immunoSEQ Assay, a bias-controlled multiplex PCR. Per the original workflow: Within the assay, amplification of reference gene primers was used to estimate how many nucleated cells each sample contained. To quantify the absolute abundance of each unique TCRbeta CDR3 rearrangement, sequence reads were collapsed and filtered. For each sample, productive Simpson clonality was calculated as the square root of Simpson's diversity index over productive rearrangements. TCRdb provides this immuneACCESS table in a form limited to in-frame rearrangements. Some clones are lacking; in checked studies, under half of them reflect an unresolved V gene, and why the rest are absent is not known. V and J calls plus clone size are reproduced from that table; the DNA served to infer D and trimming. The sample records approximately 300,000 clones, more than 80% of which are singletons. Approximately 6.8% of the sample is held by the ten biggest clonotypes.

The CDR1 and CDR2 encoded by the germline V gene are KGHSH and LQKENI. V is trimmed back by 6 bases and J by 5 bases, and the junction contains 7 bases that no gene match accounts for. Taken from cysteine to phenylalanine, the CDR3 has 14 residues. The read is trimmed to its CDR3 DNA, 42 bases read in frame from base 1. This sample is drawn from a study of blood T cell repertoires in COVID-19 (dated by TCRdb to about 2020). Turning to the overall study: Collaborator samples came from the United States, Italy and Spain and covered acute and convalescent phases of COVID-19. The material from the prospective study consisted of cDNA or gDNA derived from T cells, B-cell-depleted T cells, or PBMCs. Subjects who had been exposed to COVID-19, were actively infected with it, or had recovered from it provided the deeply sampled blood TCRbeta repertoires that made up the dataset. The repertoires were released in a freely available public database meant as a resource for research on the immune response to SARS-CoV-2. Samples were obtained from the ongoing ImmuneRACE study (first 160 participants) and from 1,000 to 1,500 subjects provided by 6 global collaborators. Sample metadata almost always included a de-identified subject ID, COVID-19 status, age in years and sex. HLA class I and class II types, where available, came from metadata supplied by the sample provider rather than from assay-based typing. Overall results and qualifications from the work: The quantity of clinical and demographic metadata differed by source and by participant and was supplied without curation.

In Seattle, one collaborating source enrolled patients while the infection was active and tracked those patients longitudinally over the course of disease. Each collaborating institution followed its own protocols to collect whole blood in K2EDTA tubes. For TCRbeta analysis, collaborators shipped samples in one of three forms: frozen whole blood, isolated PBMCs, or DNA extracted from either of those sample types. What was sequenced was peripheral blood. The V gene is TRBV18 and the J gene is TRBJ2-5; TRBD1 agrees with 9 junctional bases. The TCR sequence derives from a young woman with COVID-19, enrolled during active disease. The CDR3: CASSPGQGVETQYF. Read as DNA, the sequence is TGTGCCAGCTCCCCGGGACAGGGAGTGGAGACCCAGTACTTC.